This T cell receptor beta chain was obtained from a study of OX40 agonist ivuxolimab in advanced cancers. J gave up 5 bases and V 6 bases, and 3 bases lay outside the gene matches. Germline values: CDR1 MGHDK, CDR2 SYGVNS. The CDR3 runs 13 residues. The method was immunoSEQ multiplex PCR; TCRdb's version includes in-frame clones alone and lacks a portion of them. Of approximately 71,000 clones in the sample, around 84% were seen once. This receptor was identified in an adult with an advanced solid tumor such as melanoma, head and neck, liver or kidney cancer. V and J are TRBV25-1 and TRBJ2-1, with TRBD2 matching 8 bases. The source was CD4+ or CD8+ T cells sorted from blood, collected in a trial of the OX40 agonist ivuxolimab. CDR3 region: CASRTSVNNEQFF. The CDR3, as DNA: TGTGCCAGCAGGACTAGCGTCAACAATGAGCAGTTCTTC.